Following are 16 T cell receptor beta chains from one sample sequenced in a study of response to subunit inactivated influenza vaccine. MiXCR, run by TCRdb on the RT-PCR reads, gives a single entry per CDR3 protein. Seen here are around 650,000 distinct CDR3 sequences, 15% to 19% observed once, and the top ten hold approximately 10%. Sequencing was performed on PBMCs from blood, taken roughly 12 days after vaccination. The source is a man aged 45-65 years who received an inactivated influenza vaccine.

This clonotype showed up just a few times. The rearrangement links TRBV30 to TRBJ2-1, with 7 bases aligning to TRBD2. The germline V gene has CDR1 GTSNPN and CDR2 SVGIG (reference sequence). The CDR3 length is 11 residues. V lost 1 base, J lost 10 bases, and 1 base stayed unmatched. The CDR3 coding sequence is TGTGCCTGGAGTGGACTAGCCGAGCAGTTCTTC. Protein: CAWSGLAEQFF. Complete variable domain (other parts from reference TRBV30 and TRBJ2-1): SQTIHQWPATLVQPVGSPLSLECTVEGTSNPNLYWYRQAAGRGLQLLFYSVGIGQISSEVPQNLSASRPQDRQFILSSKKLLLSDSGFYLCAWSGLAEQFFGPGTRLTVL.

The chain employs TRBV6-2 or TRBV6-3 and TRBJ1-1; D ambiguous. V was trimmed by 11 bases and J by 4 bases, leaving 14 bases between them. The germline CDR1 and CDR2 sequences are MNHEY and SVGEGT. This CDR3 region has 12 residues. The DNA for the CDR3 is TGTGCCGCCTCCCGCGGGCGCACTGAAGCTTTCTTT. It translates to CAASRGRTEAFF.

The chain has TRBV6-2 or TRBV6-3 and TRBJ1-2; TRBD1 is a possible D gene (5 bases). This CDR3 has 13 amino acids. Germline V lookup: CDR1 MNHEY, CDR2 SVGEGT. The V and J ends lost 2 bases and 5 bases respectively, with 9 bases between them. The CDR3 loop reads CASSYGRQYGYTF. The CDR3 bases are TGTGCCAGCAGTTACGGCCGACAGTATGGCTACACCTTC.

At least ten counts were recorded for this clonotype. The rearrangement joins TRBV5-1 to TRBJ1-2; maybe TRBD1 (5 bases). There are 15 residues in the CDR3. Trimming left V 0 bases short and J 2 bases short, with 11 bases between. CDR1 and CDR2 from the germline V gene are SGHRS and YFSETQ. CDR3 DNA: TGCGCCAGCAGCTTGGCCGGGGGGACCAACTATGGCTACACCTTC. It codes for CASSLAGGTNYGYTF.

This clonotype was counted only a few times. The chain uses TRBV20-1 and TRBJ2-7; 8 bases agree with TRBD1. The J segment lost 3 bases and the V segment lost 6 bases, leaving 4 bases of the junction unmatched. The CDR3 totals 12 residues. Germline CDR1 DFQATT, CDR2 SNEGSKA (reference sequence). Here the CDR3 reads CSAGQGLYEQYF. The DNA for the CDR3 is TGCAGTGCCGGACAGGGTCTCTACGAGCAGTACTTC.

This sequence joins TRBV20-1 and TRBJ2-1; the match to TRBD2 covers 8 bases. The CDR3 covers 15 residues. The germline V gene encodes CDR1 DFQATT and CDR2 SNEGSKA (reference sequence). After removal of 5 bases from V and 0 bases from J, the junction contained 6 bases not matched to a gene. Written as DNA, the CDR3 is TGCAGTGCTTATAGCGGGACAAGCTCCTACAATGAGCAGTTCTTC. Translated, it gives CSAYSGTSSYNEQFF.

This clonotype was seen a few times. V usage is TRBV7-6 and J usage is TRBJ2-7; possibly TRBD1 for D (5 bases). Germline loops: CDR1 SGHVS, CDR2 FNYEAQ. The CDR3 sequence is 15 residues long. V was cut by 5 bases and J by 1 base, with 15 bases left in between. CDR3 sequence reads: CASSGYRNPSYEQYF. CDR3 nucleotides: TGTGCCAGCAGCGGATACAGGAACCCTTCCTACGAGCAGTACTTC.

This chain uses TRBV4-3 with TRBJ2-1; 11 bases fit TRBD2. The CDR3 sequence is 16 residues long. Germline V lookup: CDR1 LGHNA, CDR2 YSLEER. Trimming took 3 bases from V and 2 from J; bases not matched to a gene: 3. CDR3 loop: CASSHTLAGAYNEQFF. As DNA, the CDR3 is TGCGCCAGCAGCCACACACTAGCGGGAGCCTACAATGAGCAGTTCTTC.

This clonotype was recorded many times. CDR3 loop: CASSQDPGRETQYF. CDR3 coding DNA: TGCGCCAGCAGCCAAGATCCGGGGCGGGAGACCCAGTACTTC. The chain recombines TRBV4-1 with TRBJ2-5; D is tentatively TRBD1 or TRBD2 (5 bases each). CDR3 length equals 14 residues. Per the germline V gene, CDR1 is MGHRA and CDR2 is YSYEKL. V was shortened by 0 bases and J by 5 bases, with 10 bases between the two germline ends.

This clonotype occurred many times. The chain carries TRBV5-1 and TRBJ2-1, with TRBD2 identical over 8 bases. Trimming took 5 bases from V and 4 from J; bases not matched to a gene: 5. There are 14 residues in the CDR3. In germline, CDR1 is SGHRS, CDR2 YFSETQ. The CDR3 sequence: CASRSGGQYNEQFF. Written as DNA, the CDR3 is TGCGCCAGCAGGAGCGGGGGCCAGTACAATGAGCAGTTCTTC. The whole variable domain, filled in from reference TRBV5-1 and TRBJ2-1, reads KAGVTQTPRYLIKTRGQQVTLSCSPISGHRSVSWYQQTPGQGLQFLFEYFSETQRNKGNFPGRFSGRQFSNSRSEMNVSTLELGDSALYLCASRSGGQYNEQFFGPGTRLTVL.

CDR3 loop: CASSPRPQGAGETQYF. As DNA, the CDR3 is TGTGCCAGCAGCCCCCGGCCCCAGGGGGCGGGAGAGACCCAGTACTTC. The rearrangement uses TRBV11-2 and TRBJ2-5; TRBD1 matches 8 bases. After removal of 5 bases from V and 4 bases from J, the junction contained 12 bases not matched to a gene. Germline V gene data show CDR1 as SGHAT and CDR2 as FQNNGV. The CDR3 loop spans 16 amino acids.

This chain uses TRBV7-9 with TRBJ1-6; 9 positions match TRBD1. Germline CDR1 is SEHNR and CDR2 is FQNEAQ (reference sequence). V shed 5 bases, J shed 7 bases, and the junction held 9 bases outside the gene matches. The CDR3 covers 16 residues. The CDR3 loop reads CASSPHGQGYNSPLHF. For the CDR3, the DNA is TGTGCCAGCAGCCCACACGGACAGGGGTACAATTCACCCCTCCACTTT.

V gene TRBV7-2 combines with J gene TRBJ2-7, with TRBD2 matching 8 bases. The length of the CDR3 is 13 residues. The V gene end was trimmed by 5 bases and the J gene end by 7 bases; junction bases not matched to a gene: 7. The germline CDR1 and CDR2 sequences are SGHTA and FQGNSA. CDR3 sequence reads: CASSRGGGGEQYF. In DNA, the CDR3 is TGTGCCAGCAGCCGGGGGGGGGGCGGAGAGCAGTACTTC.

The rearrangement links TRBV6-2 or TRBV6-3 to TRBJ1-5; D may be TRBD1 (5 bases). This CDR3 comprises 16 residues. The germline CDR1 and CDR2 sequences are MNHEY and SVGEGT. V was clipped by 2 bases and J by 7 bases, with 18 bases between them. The CDR3 bases are TGTGCCAGCAGTTACGTTGAGGGGCAGGTAAACCAGCCCCAGCATTTT. Its translation: CASSYVEGQVNQPQHF.

This clonotype came up a few times. V is TRBV6-4 and J is TRBJ2-1; D possibly corresponds to TRBD1 (6 bases). The CDR3 has 15 amino acids. CDR1 MRHNA and CDR2 SNTAGT come from the germline V gene. Trimming stripped 6 bases from V and 8 bases from J, with 20 bases between. CDR3 in amino acids: CASSRESSGADEQFF. The CDR3 DNA reads as TGTGCCAGCAGCCGCGAGAGTTCAGGGGCTGATGAGCAGTTCTTC.

The rearrangement joins TRBV7-3 to TRBJ2-1; D not resolved. Per germline, CDR1 SGHTA and CDR2 FQGTGA. V lost 5 bases and J 2 bases, leaving 16 bases between the germline ends. The CDR3 sequence is 16 residues long. As DNA, the CDR3 is TGTGCCAGCAGCCCCCACCCGGAGTCAGCCTACAATGAGCAGTTCTTC. Translating it yields CASSPHPESAYNEQFF.